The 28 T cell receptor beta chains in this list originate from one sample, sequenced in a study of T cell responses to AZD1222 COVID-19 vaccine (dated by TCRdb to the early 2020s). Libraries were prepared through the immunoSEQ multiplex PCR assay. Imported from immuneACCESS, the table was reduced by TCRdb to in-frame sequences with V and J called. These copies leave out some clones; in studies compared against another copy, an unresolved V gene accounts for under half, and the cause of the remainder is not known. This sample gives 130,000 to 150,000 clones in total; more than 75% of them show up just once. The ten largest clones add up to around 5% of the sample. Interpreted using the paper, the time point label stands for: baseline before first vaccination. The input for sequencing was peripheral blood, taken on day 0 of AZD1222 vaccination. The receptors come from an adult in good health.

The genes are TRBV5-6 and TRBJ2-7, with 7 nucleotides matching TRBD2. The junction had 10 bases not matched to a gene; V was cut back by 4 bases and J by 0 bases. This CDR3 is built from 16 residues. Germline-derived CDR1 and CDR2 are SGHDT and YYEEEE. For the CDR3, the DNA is TGTGCCAGCAGCCGCGGTGTCCTAGCGGCCTCCTACGAGCAGTACTTC. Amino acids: CASSRGVLAASYEQYF.

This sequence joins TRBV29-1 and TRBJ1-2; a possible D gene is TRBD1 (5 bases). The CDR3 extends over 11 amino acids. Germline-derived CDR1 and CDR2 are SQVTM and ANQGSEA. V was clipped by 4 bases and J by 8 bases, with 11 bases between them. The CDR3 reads CSVAAGLGYTF. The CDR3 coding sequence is TGCAGCGTTGCGGCAGGGCTCGGCTACACCTTC.

DNA for the CDR3: TGTGCCAGCAGCGGGAACAAATGGGTCACTGAAGCTTTCTTT. Its protein is CASSGNKWVTEAFF. The V and J genes are TRBV5-4 and TRBJ1-1; D not certain. Trimming stripped 4 bases from V and 4 bases from J, with 14 bases between. The germline V gene has CDR1 SGHNT and CDR2 YYREEE (reference sequence). The CDR3 runs 14 residues.

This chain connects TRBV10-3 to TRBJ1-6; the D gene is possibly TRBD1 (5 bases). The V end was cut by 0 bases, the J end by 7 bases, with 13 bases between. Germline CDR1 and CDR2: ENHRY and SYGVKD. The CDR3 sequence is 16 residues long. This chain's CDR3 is CAISESRGRGNSPLHF. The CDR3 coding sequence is TGTGCCATCAGTGAGTCGAGGGGACGGGGCAATTCACCCCTCCACTTT.

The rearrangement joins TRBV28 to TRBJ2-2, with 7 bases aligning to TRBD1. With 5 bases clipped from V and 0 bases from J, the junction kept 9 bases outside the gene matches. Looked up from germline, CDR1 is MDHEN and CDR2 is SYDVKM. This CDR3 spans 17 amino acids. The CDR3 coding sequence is TGTGCCAGCAGTCCCATGGATGGACAGGCGAACACCGGGGAGCTGTTTTTT. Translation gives CASSPMDGQANTGELFF.

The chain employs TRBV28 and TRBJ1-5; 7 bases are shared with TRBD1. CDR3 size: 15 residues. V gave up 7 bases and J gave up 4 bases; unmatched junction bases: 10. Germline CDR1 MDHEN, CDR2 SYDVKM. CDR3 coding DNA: TGTGCCAGCACTCTGCAGACAGGGAGGAATCAGCCCCAGCATTTT. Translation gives CASTLQTGRNQPQHF.

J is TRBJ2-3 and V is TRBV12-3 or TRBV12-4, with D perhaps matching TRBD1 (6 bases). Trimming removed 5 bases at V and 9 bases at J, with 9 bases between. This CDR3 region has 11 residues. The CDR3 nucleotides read TGTGCCAGCAGTCCAGGGGTAACGCAGTATTTT. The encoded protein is CASSPGVTQYF.

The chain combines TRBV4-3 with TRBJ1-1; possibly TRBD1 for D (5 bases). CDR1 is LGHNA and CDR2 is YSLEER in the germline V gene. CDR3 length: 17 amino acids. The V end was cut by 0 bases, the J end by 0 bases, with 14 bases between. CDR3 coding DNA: TGCGCCAGCAGCCAAGATAGGGTGGGGCAGATGAACACTGAAGCTTTCTTT. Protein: CASSQDRVGQMNTEAFF.

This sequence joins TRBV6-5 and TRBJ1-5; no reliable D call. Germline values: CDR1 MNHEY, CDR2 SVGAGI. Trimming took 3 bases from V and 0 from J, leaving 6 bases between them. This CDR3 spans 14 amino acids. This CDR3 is CASSYGSSNQPQHF. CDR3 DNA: TGTGCCAGCAGTTATGGCAGTAGCAATCAGCCCCAGCATTTT.

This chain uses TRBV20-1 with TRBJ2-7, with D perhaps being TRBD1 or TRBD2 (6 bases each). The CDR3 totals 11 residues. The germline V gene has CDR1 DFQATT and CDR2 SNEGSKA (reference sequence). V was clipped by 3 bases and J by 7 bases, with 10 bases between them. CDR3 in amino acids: CSARRGEEQYF. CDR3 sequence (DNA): TGCAGTGCTAGGAGGGGGGAGGAGCAGTACTTC.

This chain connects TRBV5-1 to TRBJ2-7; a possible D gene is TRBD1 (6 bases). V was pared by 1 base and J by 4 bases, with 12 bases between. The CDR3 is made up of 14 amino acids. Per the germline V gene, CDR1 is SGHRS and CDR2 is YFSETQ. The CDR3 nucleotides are TGCGCCAGCAGCTTGTCAGGGGTGGAGTACGAGCAGTACTTC. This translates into CASSLSGVEYEQYF.

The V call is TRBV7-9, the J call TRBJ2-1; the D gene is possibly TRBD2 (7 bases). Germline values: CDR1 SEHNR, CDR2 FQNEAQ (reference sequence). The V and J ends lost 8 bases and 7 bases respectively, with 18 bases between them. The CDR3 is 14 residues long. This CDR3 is CASLTGGGSNEQFF. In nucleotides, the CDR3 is TGTGCCAGCCTGACTGGCGGGGGCTCTAATGAGCAGTTCTTC.

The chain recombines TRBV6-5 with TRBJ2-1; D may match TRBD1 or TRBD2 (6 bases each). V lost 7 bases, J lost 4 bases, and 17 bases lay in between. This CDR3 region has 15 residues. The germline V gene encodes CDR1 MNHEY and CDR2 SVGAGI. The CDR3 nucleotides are TGTGCCAGCACCCAAGGGGGGTTCTCGTACAATGAGCAGTTCTTC. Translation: CASTQGGFSYNEQFF.

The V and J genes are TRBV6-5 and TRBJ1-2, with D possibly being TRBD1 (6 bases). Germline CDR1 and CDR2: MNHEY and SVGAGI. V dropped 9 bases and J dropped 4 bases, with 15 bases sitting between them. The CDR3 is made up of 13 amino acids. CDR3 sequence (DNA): TGTGCCAGTGGTCCGGGGGGCACCTATGGCTACACCTTC. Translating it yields CASGPGGTYGYTF.

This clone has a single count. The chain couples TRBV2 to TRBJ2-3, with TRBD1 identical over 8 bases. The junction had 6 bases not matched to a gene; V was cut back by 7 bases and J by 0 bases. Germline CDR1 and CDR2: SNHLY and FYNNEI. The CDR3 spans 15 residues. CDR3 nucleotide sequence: TGTGCCAGCACAGGGGACAGGTCAAGCACAGATACGCAGTATTTT. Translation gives CASTGDRSSTDTQYF.

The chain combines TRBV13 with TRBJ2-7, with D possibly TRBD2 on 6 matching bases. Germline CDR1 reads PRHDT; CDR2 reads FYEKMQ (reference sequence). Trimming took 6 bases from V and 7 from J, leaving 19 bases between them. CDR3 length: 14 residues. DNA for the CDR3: TGTGCCAGCAGACGGGGGACCCAACATGTGGAGCAGTACTTC. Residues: CASRRGTQHVEQYF.

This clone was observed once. In nucleotides, the CDR3 is TGTGCCAGCTCACCGGGTGGTGGGTACACAGATACGCAGTATTTT. As protein: CASSPGGGYTDTQYF. The chain has TRBV18 and TRBJ2-3; D is ambiguous. The germline gives CDR1 KGHSH, CDR2 LQKENI. Trimming removed 3 bases at V and 2 bases at J, with 12 bases between. This CDR3 spans 15 amino acids.

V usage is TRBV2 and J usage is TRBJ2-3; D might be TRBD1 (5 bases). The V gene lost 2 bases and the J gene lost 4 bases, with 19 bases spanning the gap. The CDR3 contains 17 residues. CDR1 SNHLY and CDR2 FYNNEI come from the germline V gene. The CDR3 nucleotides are TGTGCCAGCAGTGAATTGTATTGGGGAAGGGGTTCAGATACGCAGTATTTT. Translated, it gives CASSELYWGRGSDTQYF.

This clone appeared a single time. CDR3 DNA: TGTGCCAGCTCATTAGACAGGGGTGAGCAGTTCTTC. Its translation: CASSLDRGEQFF. The genes are TRBV18 and TRBJ2-1; 8 bases align to TRBD1. Trimming took 5 bases from V and 9 from J; bases not matched to a gene: 3. The CDR3 consists of 12 residues. Germline values: CDR1 KGHSH, CDR2 LQKENI.

The CDR3 sequence: CASRRGQNEKLFF. The CDR3 DNA follows: TGTGCCAGCAGGCGTGGACAGAATGAAAAACTGTTTTTT. The rearrangement uses TRBV12-3 or TRBV12-4 and TRBJ1-4, with D possibly TRBD1 on 6 matching bases. V lost 6 bases and J 5 bases, leaving 10 bases between the germline ends. The CDR3 totals 13 residues.

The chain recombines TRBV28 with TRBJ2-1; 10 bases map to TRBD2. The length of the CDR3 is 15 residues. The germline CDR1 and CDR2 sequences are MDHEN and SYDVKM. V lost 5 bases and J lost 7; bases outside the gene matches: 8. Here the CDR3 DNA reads TGTGCCAGCAGTCGAACTAGCGGGATCTTGAATGAGCAGTTCTTC. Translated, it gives CASSRTSGILNEQFF. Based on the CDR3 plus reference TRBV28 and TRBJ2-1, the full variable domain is DVKVTQSSRYLVKRTGEKVFLECVQDMDHENMFWYRQDPGLGLRLIYFSYDVKMKEKGDIPEGYSVSREKKERFSLILESASTNQTSMYLCASSRTSGILNEQFFGPGTRLTVL.

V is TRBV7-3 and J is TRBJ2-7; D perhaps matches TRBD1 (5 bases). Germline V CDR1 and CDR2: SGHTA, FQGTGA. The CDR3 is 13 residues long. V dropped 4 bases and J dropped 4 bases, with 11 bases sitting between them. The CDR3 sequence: CASSYGHEYEQYF. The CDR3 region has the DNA TGTGCCAGCAGCTACGGACACGAATACGAGCAGTACTTC.

For the CDR3, the DNA is TGTGCCACCACTCCGGGGCCTAATCAGCCCCAGCATTTT. Its protein is CATTPGPNQPQHF. This chain links TRBV15 with TRBJ1-5; D may be TRBD1 (5 bases). CDR1 and CDR2 (germline): LNHNV, YYDKDF (reference sequence). The CDR3 sequence is 13 residues long. Between the trimmed V and J ends, which lost 7 bases and 4 bases, there was a span of 11 bases.

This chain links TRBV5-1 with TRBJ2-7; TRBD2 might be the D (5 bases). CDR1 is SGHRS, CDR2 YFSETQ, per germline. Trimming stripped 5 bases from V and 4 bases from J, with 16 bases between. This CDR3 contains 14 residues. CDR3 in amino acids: CASSSPALGYEQYF. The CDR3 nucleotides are TGCGCCAGCAGTTCCCCCGCACTAGGTTACGAGCAGTACTTC.

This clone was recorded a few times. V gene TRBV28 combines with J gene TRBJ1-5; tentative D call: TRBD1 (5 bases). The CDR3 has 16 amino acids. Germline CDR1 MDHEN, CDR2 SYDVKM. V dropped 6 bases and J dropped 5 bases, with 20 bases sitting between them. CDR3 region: CASRPQGSGFYQPQHF. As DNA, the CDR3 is TGTGCCAGCAGGCCCCAGGGATCGGGTTTCTATCAGCCCCAGCATTTT. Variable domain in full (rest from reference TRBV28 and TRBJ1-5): DVKVTQSSRYLVKRTGEKVFLECVQDMDHENMFWYRQDPGLGLRLIYFSYDVKMKEKGDIPEGYSVSREKKERFSLILESASTNQTSMYLCASRPQGSGFYQPQHFGDGTRLSIL.

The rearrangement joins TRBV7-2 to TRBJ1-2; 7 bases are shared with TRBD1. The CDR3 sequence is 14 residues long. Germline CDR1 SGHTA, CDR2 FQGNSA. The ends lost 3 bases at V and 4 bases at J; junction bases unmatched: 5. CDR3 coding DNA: TGTGCCAGCAGCTTCAGCGGGACAGCCTATGGCTACACCTTC. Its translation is CASSFSGTAYGYTF.

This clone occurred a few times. The CDR3 DNA sequence: TGTGCCGGCGGACAGGGGCCTTCCTACGAGCAGTACTTC. Its protein product is CAGGQGPSYEQYF. V gene TRBV7-9 combines with J gene TRBJ2-7; 9 bases agree with TRBD1. Germline CDR1 is SEHNR and CDR2 is FQNEAQ (reference sequence). The CDR3 has 13 residues. The trim removed 11 bases at V and 1 base at J, leaving 6 bases unmatched.

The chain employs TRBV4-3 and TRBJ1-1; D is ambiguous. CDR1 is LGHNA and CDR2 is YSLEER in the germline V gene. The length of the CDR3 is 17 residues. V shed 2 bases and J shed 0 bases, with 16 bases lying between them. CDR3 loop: CASSQFPSSALNTEAFF. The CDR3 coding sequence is TGCGCCAGCAGCCAATTCCCCTCTTCAGCCTTGAACACTGAAGCTTTCTTT.